The clone carrying this TCR beta chain occurred many times. The entry originates in a study of T-cell reconstitution after alpha-beta-depleted transplantation in children. The CDR3 loop spans 15 amino acids. Germline V gives CDR1 SEHNR, CDR2 FQNEAQ (reference sequence). Trimming took 0 bases from V and 1 from J, leaving 7 bases between them. Unique molecular identifiers were used in preparing the TCRbeta library. TCRdb re-analysed the PCR reads in MiXCR, keeping a single row per CDR3 protein. In the table there are 70,000 to 95,000 distinct CDR3 sequences, 12% of which are singletons. Sequenced material: PBMCs from the stem cell graft donor, taken from the stem cell graft. The source of this sequence is a human donor who donated a stem cell graft to a child with inherited bone marrow failure. This chain links TRBV7-9 with TRBJ2-1; no clear D. CDR3: CASSLAAGSYNEQFF. DNA for the CDR3: TGTGCCAGCAGCTTAGCTGCAGGTTCCTACAATGAGCAGTTCTTC.